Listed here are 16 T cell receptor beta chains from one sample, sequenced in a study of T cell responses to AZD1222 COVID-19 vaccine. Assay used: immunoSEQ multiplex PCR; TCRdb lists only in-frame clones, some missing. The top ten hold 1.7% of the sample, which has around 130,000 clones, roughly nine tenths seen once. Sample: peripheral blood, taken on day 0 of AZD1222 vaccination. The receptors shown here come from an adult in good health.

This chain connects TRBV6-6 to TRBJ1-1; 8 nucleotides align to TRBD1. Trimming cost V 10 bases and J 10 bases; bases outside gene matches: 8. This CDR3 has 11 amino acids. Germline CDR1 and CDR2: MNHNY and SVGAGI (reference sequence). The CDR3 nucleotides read TGTGCCACCGCCGAACAGGGGGGAGCTTTCTTT. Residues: CATAEQGGAFF.

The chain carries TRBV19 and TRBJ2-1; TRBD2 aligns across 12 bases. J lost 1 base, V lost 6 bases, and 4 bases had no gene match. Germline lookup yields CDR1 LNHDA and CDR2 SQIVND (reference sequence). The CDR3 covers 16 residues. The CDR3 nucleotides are TGTGCCAGTAGGTCTAGCGGGAGGGCTTCCTACAATGAGCAGTTCTTC. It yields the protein CASRSSGRASYNEQFF.

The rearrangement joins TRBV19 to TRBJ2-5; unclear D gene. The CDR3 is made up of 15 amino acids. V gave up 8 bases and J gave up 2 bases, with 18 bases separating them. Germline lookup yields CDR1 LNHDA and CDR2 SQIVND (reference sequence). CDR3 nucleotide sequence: TGTGCCAGTCGCCAAGGCGGCAGGATACAAGAGACCCAGTACTTC. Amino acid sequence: CASRQGGRIQETQYF.

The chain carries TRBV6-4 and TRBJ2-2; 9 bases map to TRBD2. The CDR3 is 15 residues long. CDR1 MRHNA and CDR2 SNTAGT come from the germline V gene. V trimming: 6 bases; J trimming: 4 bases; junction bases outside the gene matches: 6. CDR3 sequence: CASSPLSGSTGELFF. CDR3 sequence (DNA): TGTGCCAGCAGCCCCCTTAGCGGGAGCACCGGGGAGCTGTTTTTT.

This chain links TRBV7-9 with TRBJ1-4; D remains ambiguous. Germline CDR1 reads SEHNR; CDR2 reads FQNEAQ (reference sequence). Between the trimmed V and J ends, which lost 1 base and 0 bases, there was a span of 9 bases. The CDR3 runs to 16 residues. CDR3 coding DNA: TGTGCCAGCAGCTTAGTGGGCAGTACAACTAATGAAAAACTGTTTTTT. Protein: CASSLVGSTTNEKLFF.

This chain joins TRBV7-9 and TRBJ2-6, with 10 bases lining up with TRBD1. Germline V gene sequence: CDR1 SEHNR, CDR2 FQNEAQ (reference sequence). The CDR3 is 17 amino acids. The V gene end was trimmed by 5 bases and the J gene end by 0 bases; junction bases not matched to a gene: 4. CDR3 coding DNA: TGTGCCAGCAGCCGGACAGGGGGGATCTCTGGGGCCAACGTCCTGACTTTC. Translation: CASSRTGGISGANVLTF.

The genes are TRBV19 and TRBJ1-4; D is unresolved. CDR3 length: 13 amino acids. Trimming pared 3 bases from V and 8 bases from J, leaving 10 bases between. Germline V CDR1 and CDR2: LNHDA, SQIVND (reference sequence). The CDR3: CASSITSTEKLFF. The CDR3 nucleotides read TGTGCCAGTAGTATCACCTCGACCGAAAAACTGTTTTTT.

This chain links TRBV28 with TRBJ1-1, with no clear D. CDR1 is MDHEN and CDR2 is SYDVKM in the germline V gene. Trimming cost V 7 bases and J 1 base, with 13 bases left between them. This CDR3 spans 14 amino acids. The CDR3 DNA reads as TGTGCCAGCATCCCAGGCTGGGCGAACACTGAAGCTTTCTTT. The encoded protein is CASIPGWANTEAFF.

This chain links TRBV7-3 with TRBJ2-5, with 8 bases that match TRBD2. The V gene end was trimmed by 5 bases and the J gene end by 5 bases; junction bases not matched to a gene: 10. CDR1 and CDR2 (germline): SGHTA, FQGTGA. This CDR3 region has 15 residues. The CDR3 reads CASSLSGTSGETQYF. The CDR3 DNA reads TGTGCCAGCAGCCTCTCCGGGACTAGTGGGGAGACCCAGTACTTC.

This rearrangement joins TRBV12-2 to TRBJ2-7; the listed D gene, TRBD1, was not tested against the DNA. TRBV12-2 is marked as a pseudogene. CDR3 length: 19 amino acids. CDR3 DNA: TGTGCAAGTCGCTTAGAACCGGGACAGCGACGTTATAGCTCCTACGAGCAGTACGTC. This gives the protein CASRLEPGQRRYSSYEQYV.

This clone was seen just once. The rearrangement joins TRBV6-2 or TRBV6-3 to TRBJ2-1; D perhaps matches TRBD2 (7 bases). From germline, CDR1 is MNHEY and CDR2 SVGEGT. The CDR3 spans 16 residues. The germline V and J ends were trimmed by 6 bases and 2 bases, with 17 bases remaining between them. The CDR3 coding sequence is TGTGCCAGCAGCCCCGGATGGGGGGGCCCCTACAATGAGCAGTTCTTC. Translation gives CASSPGWGGPYNEQFF.

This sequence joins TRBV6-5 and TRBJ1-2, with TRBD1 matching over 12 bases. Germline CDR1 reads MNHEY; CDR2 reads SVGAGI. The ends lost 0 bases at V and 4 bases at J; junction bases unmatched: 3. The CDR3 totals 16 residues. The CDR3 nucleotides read TGTGCCAGCAGTTACTCGGGACAGGGGGCCGGCTATGGCTACACCTTC. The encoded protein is CASSYSGQGAGYGYTF.

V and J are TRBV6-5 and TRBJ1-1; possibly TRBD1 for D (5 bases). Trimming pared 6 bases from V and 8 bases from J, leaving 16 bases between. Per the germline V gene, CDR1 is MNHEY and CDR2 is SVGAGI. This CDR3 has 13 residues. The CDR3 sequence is CASSSGTRVEAFF. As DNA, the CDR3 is TGTGCCAGCAGCTCCGGGACGAGGGTGGAAGCTTTCTTT.

CDR3 residues: CASSFRRQGGEAFF. CDR3 DNA: TGTGCCAGCAGCTTTCGACGACAGGGTGGTGAAGCTTTCTTT. The V and J genes are TRBV5-4 and TRBJ1-1; 7 bases are a match to TRBD1. The J segment lost 7 bases and the V segment lost 2 bases, leaving 8 bases of the junction unmatched. Germline assignment: CDR1 SGHNT and CDR2 YYREEE (reference sequence). This CDR3 region has 14 residues.

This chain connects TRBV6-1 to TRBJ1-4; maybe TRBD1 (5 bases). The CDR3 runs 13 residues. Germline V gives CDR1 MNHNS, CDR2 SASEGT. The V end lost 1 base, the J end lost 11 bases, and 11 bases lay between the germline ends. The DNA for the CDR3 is TGTGCCAGCAGTGAAGTCTGGCAGGGTAAACTGTTTTTT. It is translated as CASSEVWQGKLFF.

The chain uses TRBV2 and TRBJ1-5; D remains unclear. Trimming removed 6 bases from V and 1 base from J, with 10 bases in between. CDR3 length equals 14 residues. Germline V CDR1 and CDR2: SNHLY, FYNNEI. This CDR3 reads CASSRTRSNQPQHF. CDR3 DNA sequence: TGTGCCAGCAGCCGGACCAGGAGCAATCAGCCCCAGCATTTT.